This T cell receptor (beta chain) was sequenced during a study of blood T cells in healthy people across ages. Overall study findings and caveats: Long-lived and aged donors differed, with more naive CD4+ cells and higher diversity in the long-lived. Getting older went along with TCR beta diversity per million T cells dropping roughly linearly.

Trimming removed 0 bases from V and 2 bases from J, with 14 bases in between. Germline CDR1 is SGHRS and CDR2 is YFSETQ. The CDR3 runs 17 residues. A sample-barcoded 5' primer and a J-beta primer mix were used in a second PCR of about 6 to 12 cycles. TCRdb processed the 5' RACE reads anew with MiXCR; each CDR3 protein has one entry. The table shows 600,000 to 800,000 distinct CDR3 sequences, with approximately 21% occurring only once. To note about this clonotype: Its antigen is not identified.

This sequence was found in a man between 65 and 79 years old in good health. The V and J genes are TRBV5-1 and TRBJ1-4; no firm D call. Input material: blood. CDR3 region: CASSLGASGWTNEKLFF. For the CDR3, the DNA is TGCGCCAGCAGCTTGGGGGCCTCGGGTTGGACTAATGAAAAACTGTTTTTT.